The rows below give T cell receptor beta chains drawn from one sample of a study of blood T cell repertoires in COVID-19. This table comes from immunoSEQ multiplex PCR, and its TCRdb copy is limited to in-frame clones, with some not included. Altogether tens of thousands of clones are present, around 90% being singletons, with the ten largest covering 16%. The material sequenced was peripheral blood. The origin of the receptors is a man aged 80 or over with acute or convalescent COVID-19. Each CDR3 is given without its conserved first and last residue. For some rows the clone size is stated as once, few or many, or as a class when expanded; others skip it.

13,NA,TRBJ2-7,TRBV19,ASSPRWRGSYEQY
11,NA,TRBJ1-1,TRBV30,ASTGFREIGAF
14,NA,TRBJ2-1,TRBV19,ASNLRQGLSDNEQF
14,NA,TRBJ2-7,TRBV7-2,ASSLERRGSSYEQY
10,NA,TRBJ2-1,TRBV27,ASSPPDNEQF
10,NA,TRBJ2-3,TRBV6-1,ASSERGDTQY
13,NA,TRBJ1-1,TRBV2,ASRLDRGRNTEAF
12,NA,TRBJ2-7,TRBV11-2,ASSLARFDYEQY
14,NA,TRBJ1-4,TRBV19,ASSIGSAGAAEKLF
10,NA,TRBJ2-7,TRBV28,ATAASPYEQY
12,NA,TRBJ1-1,TRBV5-1,ASSLEQTTTEAF
13,NA,TRBJ1-5,TRBV27,ASSSTIYSNQPQH
13,NA,TRBJ2-5,TRBV6-1,ASSEMAGAQETQY
14,NA,TRBJ2-1,TRBV4-2,ASSQERGSSYNEQF
14,NA,TRBJ1-3,TRBV2,ASSGQAGGSGNTIY
11,NA,TRBJ2-7,TRBV12-3/TRBV12-4,ASRRGGQYEQY
12,NA,TRBJ1-1,TRBV27,ASSSAAAQGEAF
14,NA,TRBJ1-1,TRBV21-1,ASSYFGGKVGTEAF
13,NA,TRBJ2-2,TRBV6-1,ASSEAGRNTGELF
12,NA,TRBJ1-4,TRBV5-1,ASGYRGPDEKLF
12,once,TRBJ2-7,TRBV4-1,ASSQPLGGGEQY
14,NA,TRBJ1-2,TRBV23-1,ASRRTGGHTNYGYT
12,NA,TRBJ2-7,TRBV30,AWGIGRIPYEQY
12,NA,TRBJ1-4,TRBV30,AWSPGDFIEKLF
12,NA,TRBJ1-3,TRBV3-1/TRBV3-2,ASSQVYSGNTIY
14,NA,TRBJ1-4,TRBV15,ATSRDPHSTNEKLF
14,NA,TRBJ1-5,TRBV7-8,ASSSRGAGGNQPQH
13,NA,TRBJ2-7,TRBV11-2,ASSHSGGPPYEQY
12,NA,TRBJ1-1,TRBV7-9,ASSSQAGNTEAF